A selection of T cell receptor beta chains follows, all from one sample in a study of lymphopenia after photon versus proton radiotherapy. Assay used: immunoSEQ multiplex PCR; TCRdb lists only in-frame clones, some missing. The repertoire has around 160,000 clones, less than 90% of them found once; the top ten carry roughly 4.7%. This material consisted of peripheral blood, taken from a patient treated with photon-based radiotherapy. These receptors were taken from a man between 45 and 60 years old with gastric cancer. CDR3s include the opening cysteine and the closing phenylalanine or tryptophan. The D gene is left open where the match is weak. Size tells how often a clone was seen (once, few, many) or the class of an expanded clone, and some rows leave it out.

TRBV4-3,.,.,TRBJ2-7,TGCGCCAGCAGCCAAGAGGGGGGACATCTCTACGAGCAGTACTTC,CASSQEGGHLYEQYF
TRBV19,TRBD2,.,TRBJ2-2,TGTGCCAGTAGTTCGCGGGGGGCCACCGGGGAGCTGTTTTTT,CASSSRGATGELFF
TRBV18,TRBD1,.,TRBJ1-2,TGTGCCAGCTCACCTCAAAAAAAGGGGGCTGCCTATGGCTACACCTTC,CASSPQKKGAAYGYTF
TRBV29-1,TRBD1,once,TRBJ1-2,TGCAGCGTTGAGGACCTGACAGGGGCTCACTATGGCTACACCTTC,CSVEDLTGAHYGYTF
TRBV18,TRBD1,.,TRBJ2-3,TGTGCCAGCTCACCACGCAGGGGGAGCACAGATACGCAGTATTTT,CASSPRRGSTDTQYF
TRBV19,TRBD1,.,TRBJ1-1,TGTGCCAGTAGTGACCAGACAGGGGGCGGGGAAATGAACACTGAAGCTTTCTTT,CASSDQTGGGEMNTEAFF
TRBV25-1,TRBD1,few,TRBJ1-5,TGTGCCAGCAGTGGGCAGGGGGCTCAGCCCCAGCATTTT,CASSGQGAQPQHF
TRBV7-9,.,.,TRBJ1-2,TGTGCCAGCAGCTTAGGGGGGTCTAACTATGGCTACACCTTC,CASSLGGSNYGYTF
TRBV29-1,TRBD1,.,TRBJ1-1,TGCAGCGCAAGACAGGGTAACACTGAAGCTTTCTTT,CSARQGNTEAFF
TRBV9,TRBD1,.,TRBJ1-2,TGTGCCAGCAGCAAGGGGACAGGGACTAACTATGGCTACACCTTC,CASSKGTGTNYGYTF
TRBV29-1,.,few,TRBJ1-3,TGCAGCGTTAATAGTGGAAACACCATATATTTT,CSVNSGNTIYF
TRBV7-9,TRBD1,.,TRBJ2-7,TGTGCCAGCAGCTTAGTAGGGACAGGGTACCACGAGCAGTACTTC,CASSLVGTGYHEQYF
TRBV5-4,TRBD2,once,TRBJ2-1,TGTGCCAGCAGCTCGGGACTAGCGGGAGGGCTGAGGAGTGAGCAGTTCTTC,CASSSGLAGGLRSEQFF